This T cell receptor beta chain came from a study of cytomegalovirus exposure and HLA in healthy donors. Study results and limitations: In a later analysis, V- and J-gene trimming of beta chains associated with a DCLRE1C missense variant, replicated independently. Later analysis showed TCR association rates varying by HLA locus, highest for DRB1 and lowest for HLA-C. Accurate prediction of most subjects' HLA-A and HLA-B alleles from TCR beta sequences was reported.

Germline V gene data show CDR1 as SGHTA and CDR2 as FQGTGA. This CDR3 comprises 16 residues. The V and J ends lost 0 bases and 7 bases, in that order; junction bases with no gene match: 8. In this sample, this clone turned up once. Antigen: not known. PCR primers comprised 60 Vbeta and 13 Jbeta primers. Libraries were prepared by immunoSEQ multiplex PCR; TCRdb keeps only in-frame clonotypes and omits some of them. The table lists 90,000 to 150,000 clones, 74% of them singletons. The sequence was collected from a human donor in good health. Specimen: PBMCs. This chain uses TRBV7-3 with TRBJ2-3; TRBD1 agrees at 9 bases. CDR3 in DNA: TGTGCCAGCAGCTTAACCTCCGGGACAGGGAGGCATACGCAGTATTTT. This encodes CASSLTSGTGRHTQYF.